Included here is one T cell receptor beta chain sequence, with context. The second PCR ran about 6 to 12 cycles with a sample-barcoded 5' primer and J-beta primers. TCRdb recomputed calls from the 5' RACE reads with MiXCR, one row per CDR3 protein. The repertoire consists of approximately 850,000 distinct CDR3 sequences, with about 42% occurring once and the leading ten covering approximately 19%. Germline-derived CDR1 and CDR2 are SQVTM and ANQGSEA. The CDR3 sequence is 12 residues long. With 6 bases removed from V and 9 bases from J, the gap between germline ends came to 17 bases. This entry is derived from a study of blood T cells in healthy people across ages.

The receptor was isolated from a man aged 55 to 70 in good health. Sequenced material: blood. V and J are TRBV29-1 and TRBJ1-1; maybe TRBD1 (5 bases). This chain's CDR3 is CSVYSGGAKAFF. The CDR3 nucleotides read TGCAGCGTGTACAGTGGGGGAGCTAAAGCTTTCTTT.